This TCR beta chain was identified in a study of blood T cell repertoires in COVID-19. Study-level background: COVID-19 samples collected from the United States, Italy and Spain covered acute and convalescent phases. The cDNA or gDNA used as material had been derived from T cells, B-cell-depleted T cells, or PBMCs.

Original analysis: Amplification with reference gene primers provided the estimates of nucleated cell counts. TCRdb's table, derived via immunoSEQ multiplex PCR, lists solely in-frame clones and lacks some. The V and J calls and the clone size are those of that table, but D and trimming were determined from the DNA. This sample has around 25,000 clones, with about nine tenths found just once. Per the germline V gene, CDR1 is SGHNT and CDR2 is YYREEE (reference sequence). This CDR3 region has 14 residues. The germline V and J ends were trimmed by 1 base and 5 bases, with 10 bases remaining between them.

The sequence was collected from a woman older than 75 with acute or convalescent COVID-19. Sequenced material: peripheral blood. The chain carries TRBV5-4 and TRBJ2-1; TRBD2 is a possible D gene (6 bases). This CDR3 reads CASSLFSGDNEQFF. The CDR3 bases are TGTGCCAGCAGCTTGTTTAGCGGAGACAATGAGCAGTTCTTC.